This TCR beta chain was retrieved from a study of blood T cells in healthy people across ages. Comments on this clonotype: Its target is unknown.

V dropped 4 bases and J dropped 0 bases, with 15 bases sitting between them. CDR3 length: 16 residues. The germline V gene encodes CDR1 SGHRS and CDR2 YFSETQ. For the second PCR, which ran for about 6 to 11 cycles, a sample-barcoded 5' primer and a J-beta primer mix were used. TCRdb reanalysed the 5' RACE reads using MiXCR and keeps one entry per CDR3 protein. The sample shows some 700,000 distinct CDR3 sequences, about 24% of them seen only once. Study-wide points: Diversity estimates drawn from one million T cells were deemed underestimates.

Sequencing was carried out using blood. The TCR comes from a man between 65 and 80 years old in good health. The chain uses TRBV5-1 and TRBJ2-3; a possible D gene is TRBD2 (6 bases). DNA of the CDR3: TGCGCCAGCAGCCTTATAACGGGACTGAGCACAGATACGCAGTATTTT. This encodes CASSLITGLSTDTQYF.